This T cell receptor beta chain originates from a study of identifying expanded T cells in peripheral blood. Concerning this clone: Antigen unknown.

Healthy donors had no documented immune events, such as infections, while sampled. The study's findings and limits: Over two and four weeks, about 15 and 19 clones changed, versus approximately 1.1 between replicates.

The CDR3 sequence is 15 residues long. The J segment lost 6 bases and the V segment lost 3 bases, leaving 9 bases of the junction unmatched. CDR1 is SGDLS, CDR2 YYNGEE, per germline. TCRdb's table, derived via immunoSEQ multiplex PCR, lists solely in-frame clones and lacks some. The table has approximately 100,000 clones, more than 85% seen once; the top ten hold about 17%. Source material: blood. The sequence derives from a person between 18 and 75 years old in good health. The chain couples TRBV9 to TRBJ2-3; TRBD2 matches at 8 bases. The CDR3 DNA sequence: TGTGCCAGCAGCGCCGGGGGGGCCGGATTTGATACGCAGTATTTT. This sequence encodes CASSAGGAGFDTQYF.